The 17 T cell receptor beta chains below all came from one sample that was sequenced in a study of PD-L1 blockade in urothelial cancer (dated by TCRdb to 2015 to 2018). In the paper's terms, the time point label means: peripheral blood 6 weeks after treatment start. Library construction relied on the immunoSEQ multiplex PCR assay. TCRdb took this table from immuneACCESS and kept in-frame rearrangements with V and J called. Such tables lack part of the clones; where checked against another copy, unresolved V genes explain under half of the gap, and the rest is unexplained. This sample is represented by roughly 50,000 clones; approximately 78% of them were singletons. Of the sample, just over 8.5% is held by the ten largest clones. The sequencing used PBMCs, collected around atezolizumab (anti-PD-L1) treatment. Every receptor here comes from a man aged 70 or older with urothelial cancer.

The J gene is TRBJ1-2, the V gene TRBV28; possible D gene TRBD1, 5 bases. V was trimmed by 2 bases and J by 4 bases, leaving 11 bases between them. Germline V gene sequence: CDR1 MDHEN, CDR2 SYDVKM. CDR3 length equals 14 residues. CDR3: CASSLHRILYGYTF. The CDR3 coding sequence is TGTGCCAGCAGTTTACACAGGATCCTCTATGGCTACACCTTC.

This clone was seen a few times. The chain links TRBV28 to TRBJ1-2; weak D call: TRBD1 (6 bases). V lost 9 bases to trimming and J lost 2 bases, with 25 bases between them. Germline CDR1 reads MDHEN; CDR2 reads SYDVKM. This CDR3 contains 17 residues. DNA of the CDR3: TGTGCCAGTGAGGCGACAGGCGTGAGCCCAAAAAACTATGGCTACACCTTC. It specifies CASEATGVSPKNYGYTF.

The chain is built from TRBV5-1 and TRBJ2-5, with 11 bases fitting TRBD2. The J segment lost 4 bases and the V segment lost 4 bases, leaving 15 bases of the junction unmatched. The CDR3 is 18 residues long. Germline CDR1 is SGHRS and CDR2 is YFSETQ. The CDR3 sequence: CASSRSLAGGEGGETQYF. In DNA, the CDR3 is TGCGCCAGCAGCCGAAGCCTAGCGGGAGGCGAGGGGGGAGAGACCCAGTACTTC.

The chain uses TRBV2 and TRBJ2-1; D uncertain. Germline V lookup: CDR1 SNHLY, CDR2 FYNNEI. V lost 6 bases and J lost 0, with 9 bases in between. This CDR3 spans 14 amino acids. In DNA, the CDR3 is TGTGCCAGCAGGCCGAAGAGCTCCTACAATGAGCAGTTCTTC. Translated: CASRPKSSYNEQFF.

This chain joins TRBV2 and TRBJ1-2; TRBD1 is a possible D gene (5 bases). V lost 5 bases, J lost 3 bases, and 13 bases lay in between. The length of the CDR3 is 14 residues. The germline V gene has CDR1 SNHLY and CDR2 FYNNEI. CDR3 nucleotide sequence: TGTGCCAGCAGTCATGGAGGGGTGGACTATGGCTACACCTTC. Translation: CASSHGGVDYGYTF.

This clone was detected a few times. V and J are TRBV19 and TRBJ1-4, with 9 bases identical to TRBD1. Trimming at V came to 4 bases and at J to 5 bases, leaving 2 bases not matched to a gene. Germline V lookup: CDR1 LNHDA, CDR2 SQIVND (reference sequence). The CDR3 covers 14 residues. CDR3 residues: CASSRDRENEKLFF. CDR3 in DNA: TGTGCCAGTAGTAGGGACAGGGAGAATGAAAAACTGTTTTTT. The full variable domain, rest sourced from reference TRBV19 and TRBJ1-4, is DGGITQSPKYLFRKEGQNVTLSCEQNLNHDAMYWYRQDPGQGLRLIYYSQIVNDFQKGDIAEGYSVSREKKESFPLTVTSAQKNPTAFYLCASSRDRENEKLFFGSGTQLSVL.

The chain couples TRBV5-1 to TRBJ2-7; 10 bases fit TRBD1. V lost 5 bases, J lost 5 bases, and 10 bases stayed unmatched. The germline V gene has CDR1 SGHRS and CDR2 YFSETQ. This CDR3 region has 15 residues. CDR3 in DNA: TGCGCCAGCAGTTCTCGGGGACAGGGGTTCGACGAGCAGTACTTC. Translated: CASSSRGQGFDEQYF.

The sample holds many counts of this clone. This chain links TRBV7-9 with TRBJ2-7, with 9 bases identical to TRBD2. V gave up 1 base and J gave up 2 bases; unmatched junction bases: 6. The CDR3 extends over 16 amino acids. CDR1 and CDR2 (germline): SEHNR, FQNEAQ (reference sequence). In DNA form, the CDR3 reads TGTGCCAGCAGCTTAGGTCTAGCGGGACTCCCCTACGAGCAGTACTTC. Its translation: CASSLGLAGLPYEQYF.

This rearrangement joins TRBV19 to TRBJ2-6; D may be TRBD1 (6 bases). CDR3 length: 17 residues. V lost 4 bases, J lost 2 bases, and 15 bases lay in between. Germline assignment: CDR1 LNHDA and CDR2 SQIVND (reference sequence). CDR3 sequence (DNA): TGTGCCAGTAGTACTAACAGGGAACTCGCTGGGGCCAACGTCCTGACTTTC. Translated, it gives CASSTNRELAGANVLTF.

The chain links TRBV5-5 to TRBJ2-1; 10 bases map to TRBD2. Losses at the gene ends were 3 bases for V and 7 bases for J; bases not matched to a gene: 10. The CDR3 is 16 residues long. Germline V CDR1 and CDR2: SGHKS, YYEKEE (reference sequence). CDR3: CASSSTLAGVANEQFF. The CDR3 nucleotides read TGTGCCAGCAGCTCCACCCTAGCGGGAGTCGCGAATGAGCAGTTCTTC.

This sequence joins TRBV18 and TRBJ2-5; 8 bases line up with TRBD2. Germline-derived CDR1 and CDR2 are KGHSH and LQKENI. The CDR3 is 14 residues long. V gave up 5 bases and J gave up 4 bases; unmatched junction bases: 6. In DNA form, the CDR3 reads TGTGCCAGCTCATCCACGGGGGGGCGAGAGACCCAGTACTTC. Its protein is CASSSTGGRETQYF.

The rearrangement uses TRBV29-1 and TRBJ2-5, with a weak D call TRBD1 (5 bases). Germline-derived CDR1 and CDR2 are SQVTM and ANQGSEA. V was cut by 3 bases and J by 1 base, with 15 bases left in between. CDR3 size: 15 residues. In nucleotides, the CDR3 is TGCAGCGTTGAGCCTCTCTTAGGGGCCCAAGAGACCCAGTACTTC. Protein product: CSVEPLLGAQETQYF. Full variable domain (rest looked up from reference TRBV29-1 and TRBJ2-5): SAVISQKPSRDICQRGTSLTIQCQVDSQVTMMFWYRQQPGQSLTLIATANQGSEATYESGFVIDKFPISRPNLTFSTLTVSNMSPEDSSIYLCSVEPLLGAQETQYFGPGTRLLVL.

As DNA, the CDR3 is TGTGCCAGCAGTAGATGGACAGGATTCAACTATGGCTACACCTTC. It yields the protein CASSRWTGFNYGYTF. The J gene is TRBJ1-2, the V gene TRBV6-1; 7 bases agree with TRBD1. Germline loops: CDR1 MNHNS, CDR2 SASEGT. V gave up 5 bases and J gave up 2 bases; unmatched junction bases: 8. CDR3 size: 15 residues.

The chain employs TRBV28 and TRBJ2-7; D possibly corresponds to TRBD1 (7 bases). Per the germline V gene, CDR1 is MDHEN and CDR2 is SYDVKM. The CDR3 spans 14 residues. V was clipped by 7 bases and J by 2 bases, with 15 bases between them. The CDR3 DNA sequence: TGTGCCAGCAACCGAGGCGGGACAGCCTACGAGCAGTACTTC. Its protein is CASNRGGTAYEQYF. The entire variable domain, with the rest obtained from reference TRBV28 and TRBJ2-7, is as follows: DVKVTQSSRYLVKRTGEKVFLECVQDMDHENMFWYRQDPGLGLRLIYFSYDVKMKEKGDIPEGYSVSREKKERFSLILESASTNQTSMYLCASNRGGTAYEQYFGPGTRLTVT.

This clone was counted a single time. The chain links TRBV5-1 to TRBJ2-7; 9 nucleotides agree with TRBD2. The CDR3 length is 15 residues. In germline, CDR1 is SGHRS, CDR2 YFSETQ. J gave up 4 bases and V 0 bases, and 5 bases lay outside the gene matches. The CDR3 DNA sequence: TGCGCCAGCAGCTTGGGTCCAGCGGGAGGTTACGAGCAGTACTTC. It yields the protein CASSLGPAGGYEQYF.

This chain links TRBV18 with TRBJ2-7; D not certain. Germline V gene sequence: CDR1 KGHSH, CDR2 LQKENI. The CDR3 is made up of 16 amino acids. The germline V and J ends were trimmed by 0 bases and 0 bases, with 12 bases remaining between them. DNA for the CDR3: TGTGCCAGCTCACCACCGACAATTCATAGCTCCTACGAGCAGTACTTC. This encodes CASSPPTIHSSYEQYF.

A note on this clone: This same CDR3 is encoded by further DNA sequences in the sample. V and J are TRBV2 and TRBJ2-7, with 10 bases lining up with TRBD1. This CDR3 spans 13 amino acids. Trimming removed 5 bases from V and 3 bases from J; junction bases left unmatched: 1. Germline V gene data show CDR1 as SNHLY and CDR2 as FYNNEI. CDR3 sequence: CASSRTGGYEQYF. The CDR3 nucleotides are TGTGCCAGCAGTCGGACAGGGGGCTACGAGCAGTACTTC.